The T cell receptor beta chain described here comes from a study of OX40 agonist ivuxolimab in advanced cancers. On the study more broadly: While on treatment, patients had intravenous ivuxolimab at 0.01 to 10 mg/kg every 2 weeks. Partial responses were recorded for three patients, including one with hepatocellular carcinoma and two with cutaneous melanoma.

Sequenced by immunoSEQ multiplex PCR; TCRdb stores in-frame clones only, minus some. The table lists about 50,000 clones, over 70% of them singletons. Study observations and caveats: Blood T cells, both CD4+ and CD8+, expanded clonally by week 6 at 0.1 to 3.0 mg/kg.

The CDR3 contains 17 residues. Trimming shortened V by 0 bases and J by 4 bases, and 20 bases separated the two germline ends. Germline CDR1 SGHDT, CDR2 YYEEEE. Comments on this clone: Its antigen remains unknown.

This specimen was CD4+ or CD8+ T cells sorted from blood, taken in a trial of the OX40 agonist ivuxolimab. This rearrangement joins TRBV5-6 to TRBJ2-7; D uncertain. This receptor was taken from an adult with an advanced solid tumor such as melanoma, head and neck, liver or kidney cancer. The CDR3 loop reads CASSLESFGTPAYEQYF. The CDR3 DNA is TGTGCCAGCAGCTTGGAGTCCTTCGGCACGCCGGCTTACGAGCAGTACTTC. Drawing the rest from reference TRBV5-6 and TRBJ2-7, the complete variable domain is DAGVTQSPTHLIKTRGQQVTLRCSPKSGHDTVSWYQQALGQGPQFIFQYYEEEERQRGNFPDRFSGHQFPNYSSELNVNALLLGDSALYLCASSLESFGTPAYEQYFGPGTRLTVT.